This T cell receptor beta chain is from a study of cytomegalovirus exposure and HLA in healthy donors. Turning to the study itself: An analysis done earlier identified roughly 120 million unique TCR beta sequences from about 179 million T cells. Study results and limitations: Within a later analysis, the majority of CMV-associated TCR beta chains appeared HLA-restricted. In a later analysis, a genetic analysis reported fewer productive-TCR N-insertions in an Asian-associated ancestry cluster than the cohort average.

The germline V gene has CDR1 SGHVS and CDR2 FQNEAQ. The CDR3 consists of 14 residues. The ends were cut back, 5 bases at V and 2 bases at J, with 10 bases in the middle. With regard to this clone: Antigen: not known.

The PCR made use of 60 Vbeta and 13 Jbeta primers. As processed by the authors: Among the unique TCR beta chains that a later analysis counted, about 85 million in all, 10 million to 13 million were shared. Repertoires were generated with immunoSEQ multiplex PCR, while TCRdb's copy carries only in-frame clones and drops some. V and J calls and clone size come straight from that table; D and trimming were deduced from the DNA. The repertoire consists of roughly 230,000 clones, with 80% to 95% occurring once and the leading ten covering 1.5% to 2%. This TCR derives from a girl aged 2 to 9 in good health and CMV-seronegative. The chain recombines TRBV7-8 with TRBJ1-5; no firm D call. What was sequenced was PBMCs. In nucleotides, the CDR3 is TGTGCCAGCAGCGAAAGCGTCGGCAATCAGCCCCAGCATTTT. Its translation is CASSESVGNQPQHF.